The text below deals with one T cell receptor beta chain. Only a few counts were recorded for this clonotype. Its antigen is not yet known. The record has no base qualities; no much larger clone is one base away. This entry comes from a study of blood T cells in healthy people across ages (dated by TCRdb to about 2015). General notes on the study: In model experiments, template switching captured about one uniquely barcoded TCR beta cDNA molecule for every two T cells. Age-related changes in TCR beta repertoire diversity were measured in the study by deep sequencing normalized with unique cDNA molecular identifiers. Four age groups were formed from the donors: young (average approximately 17 years), middle-aged (just under 40), aged (around 68) and long-lived (82). To avoid experimental bias, donors of different ages were spread randomly across the sequencing lanes. Using the same blood draw, the study looked at two additional independent replicas of 1 million unique cDNA reads for two donors, one aged 18 to 30 and the other aged 80 or older. General findings and caveats noted by the study authors: The long-lived group showed more naive CD4+ T cells, fewer expanded clones and increased TCR diversity than the aged group, suggesting age selection. As age increased, observed TCR beta diversity per million T cells dropped in a roughly linear way, and a significant reduction was already evident by age approximately 40. Estimates of total diversity based on one million sequenced T cells were regarded as lower bounds and as underestimates. The percentage of naive T cells measured by flow cytometry correlated strongly with observed TCR beta diversity. Bulk unsorted PBMC profiling prevented conclusive comparison of naive and antigen-experienced compartments. The CMV infection status of donors was not known, potentially confounding age-related changes in expanded clonotypes.

Systemically healthy Caucasian individuals from Russia, 35 to 50 in total and aged about 6 to 100 years, were included as donors. Roughly 10 milliliters of peripheral blood were collected from each donor into EDTA-treated Vacutainer tubes. Ficoll-Paque density-gradient centrifugation was used to isolate PBMCs, with at least 7 million per sample. Trizol reagent was used to extract total RNA from PBMCs, with at least 5 micrograms per sample. For every donor, an aliquot of PBMCs went through flow cytometry to measure the percentages of naive CD45RAhigh/CD27high T cells. Receptors were amplified or captured by 5' RACE. Sequencing took place on an Illumina HiSeq 2500. The second PCR ran for about 7 to 11 cycles and used a J-beta primer mix along with a sample-barcoded 5' primer. A unique molecular identifier was introduced onto each TCR beta cDNA molecule by a template-switch 5' adaptor carrying 12 random nucleotides. At least 2.5 million CDR3-containing paired-end reads were obtained from each sample. First-strand cDNA synthesis was performed from all RNA using the Mint cDNA synthesis kit, with priming by a TRBC-specific oligonucleotide. All cDNA was treated with uracil-DNA glycosylase and then went through a first 18-cycle PCR with the universal primers M1SS and BC2_uni_R. From the authors' description of their analysis: Normalization of each sample was performed by random selection of 1 million high-quality reads, each carrying a distinct molecular identifier. Reads with shared molecular identifiers were discarded instead of being binned into consensus sequences. MiTCR, set to a Q25 quality threshold and the strictest error-elimination algorithm, was used for CDR3 identification, clonotype clustering and error correction. A nonparametric unseen species model with Euler transformation was used to estimate a lower bound on total TCR beta diversity. TCRdb redid the processing of the public reads, applying fastp at Q25 and MiXCR, and retained in-frame beta chains. Every distinct CDR3 protein forms one entry, paired with its most common genes and DNA. These V and J calls derive from TCRdb rather than the authors' analysis. The sample profile shows 850,000 to 1,000,000 distinct CDR3 sequences; around 48% of them were found once. The ten biggest clones cover 13% of the sample.

The germline V gene gives CDR1 as SGHTA and CDR2 as FQGNSA. Counted from cysteine to phenylalanine, this CDR3 has 14 amino acids. Solely the CDR3 DNA is kept, with 42 bases framed from the first base. V and J are truncated by 5 bases and 0 bases respectively, leaving an intervening sequence of 10 bases. Here the chain combines TRBV7-2 and TRBJ1-1; confidence is insufficient to name the D gene. This TCR was recovered from a man aged 25 to 40 in good health. The sample was blood. The CDR3 protein is CASSPVAMNTEAFF. The sequenced DNA: TGTGCCAGCAGCCCAGTAGCCATGAACACTGAAGCTTTCTTT.